A single sample gave rise to the 18 T cell receptor beta chains below, sequenced in a study of T cells after yellow fever vaccination. MiXCR was run by TCRdb on the 5' RACE reads, yielding one entry per CDR3 protein. The sample carries about 340,000 distinct CDR3 sequences, around an eighth recorded once. The sample consisted of CD4+ T cells sorted from PBMCs, taken 15 days after the yellow fever booster vaccination. The receptors were sampled from a man younger than 35 who received the YFV17D yellow fever vaccine.

The V call is TRBV5-4, the J call TRBJ2-5, with 10 bases that match TRBD1. Trimming at V came to 4 bases and at J to 1 base, leaving 7 bases not matched to a gene. Germline V gene sequence: CDR1 SGHNT, CDR2 YYREEE (reference sequence). This CDR3 comprises 16 residues. The CDR3 region has the DNA TGTGCCAGCAGCAAAGCCGGGACAGGGGCCCAAGAGACCCAGTACTTC. Translation gives CASSKAGTGAQETQYF.

This clonotype was detected only a few times. J is TRBJ1-2 and V is TRBV7-6; D possibly corresponds to TRBD1 (6 bases). The CDR3 runs to 15 residues. Trimming stripped 0 bases from V and 7 bases from J, with 15 bases between. Germline lookup yields CDR1 SGHVS and CDR2 FNYEAQ. The CDR3 reads CASSLALRGQVGYTF. CDR3 in DNA: TGTGCCAGCAGCTTAGCGCTACGGGGGCAAGTTGGCTACACCTTC. The full variable domain, its missing parts supplied by reference TRBV7-6 and TRBJ1-2, is GAGVSQSPRYKVTKRGQDVALRCDPISGHVSLYWYRQALGQGPEFLTYFNYEAQQDKSGLPNDRFSAERPEGSISTLTIQRTEQRDSAMYRCASSLALRGQVGYTFGSGTRLTVV.

This clonotype has only a few counts. The chain links TRBV7-3 to TRBJ2-1, with 9 bases identical to TRBD2. V trimming: 5 bases; J trimming: 7 bases; junction bases outside the gene matches: 18. The CDR3 totals 18 residues. Germline CDR1 SGHTA, CDR2 FQGTGA. The CDR3 DNA reads as TGTGCCAGCAGCCCTAACCCGCTTGGTAGCGGGGGCTGGAATGAGCAGTTCTTC. This translates into CASSPNPLGSGGWNEQFF.

This clonotype turned up a few times. The CDR3 here is CASSRLRQTATNEKLFF. In DNA, the CDR3 is TGTGCCAGCAGCAGACTCCGACAGACAGCAACTAATGAAAAACTGTTTTTT. The V call is TRBV7-2, the J call TRBJ1-4; tentatively, D is TRBD1 (5 bases). This CDR3 spans 17 amino acids. V was clipped by 5 bases and J by 0 bases, with 16 bases between them. CDR1 SGHTA and CDR2 FQGNSA come from the germline V gene.

This clonotype was found a few times. The chain uses TRBV7-8 and TRBJ2-5; D gene unclear. V shed 1 base and J shed 3 bases, with 12 bases lying between them. This CDR3 contains 15 residues. In germline, CDR1 is SGHVS, CDR2 FQNEAQ. The CDR3 DNA sequence: TGTGCCAGCAGCTTAGTCCAATACATGGAAGAGACCCAGTACTTC. Its translation: CASSLVQYMEETQYF.

This clonotype was counted a few times. This sequence joins TRBV7-9 and TRBJ2-7, with TRBD1 identical over 7 bases. J lost 12 bases, V lost 5 bases, and 7 bases had no gene match. The germline V gene encodes CDR1 SEHNR and CDR2 FQNEAQ (reference sequence). The CDR3 is 11 amino acids. CDR3 in DNA: TGTGCCAGCAGCGCACGGACAGGTTTGTACGTC. The encoded protein is CASSARTGLYV.

The chain is built from TRBV7-2 and TRBJ1-3; D unresolved. With 1 base removed from V and 10 bases from J, the gap between germline ends came to 5 bases. This CDR3 comprises 11 residues. CDR1 and CDR2 from the germline V gene are SGHTA and FQGNSA. The CDR3 is CASSLGSTIYF. DNA for the CDR3: TGTGCCAGCAGCTTAGGTTCGACCATATATTTT.

The J gene is TRBJ1-1, the V gene TRBV9; no definite D call. The V end was cut by 6 bases, the J end by 0 bases, with 15 bases between. The germline gives CDR1 SGDLS, CDR2 YYNGEE. The CDR3 length is 15 residues. The CDR3 protein is CASIPYLGLNTEAFF. DNA for the CDR3: TGTGCCAGCATACCCTACTTGGGCCTGAACACTGAAGCTTTCTTT.

The rearrangement uses TRBV12-3 or TRBV12-4 and TRBJ1-2; D gene ambiguous. V lost 8 bases and J lost 3, with 16 bases in between. This CDR3 has 14 residues. This CDR3 reads CASAGSSPHYGYTF. The CDR3 nucleotides read TGTGCCAGCGCGGGGAGCAGCCCGCACTATGGCTACACCTTC.

The rearrangement uses TRBV2 and TRBJ2-5; either TRBD1 or TRBD2 may supply D (6 bases each). The CDR3 runs 15 residues. Germline loops: CDR1 SNHLY, CDR2 FYNNEI. Trimming took 6 bases from V and 5 from J, leaving 19 bases between them. CDR3 loop: CASRPPGAGRETQYF. Here the CDR3 DNA reads TGTGCCAGCAGGCCCCCGGGGGCGGGGAGGGAGACCCAGTACTTC.

This clonotype was seen repeatedly, ten times or more. The chain employs TRBV10-3 and TRBJ2-2; D call uncertain. This CDR3 is 15 amino acids long. Germline assignment: CDR1 ENHRY and CDR2 SYGVKD. Trimming removed 0 bases from V and 1 base from J, with 6 bases in between. The CDR3 DNA reads TGTGCCATCAGTGAGTCGTGGAGGAACACCGGGGAGCTGTTTTTT. Translated, it gives CAISESWRNTGELFF.

The genes are TRBV29-1 and TRBJ2-1, with D possibly called TRBD1 or TRBD2 (5 bases each). Germline CDR1 SQVTM, CDR2 ANQGSEA. The CDR3 covers 14 residues. Between the trimmed V and J ends, which lost 7 bases and 8 bases, there was a span of 21 bases. CDR3 loop: CSGTWRQGWDEQFF. CDR3 DNA sequence: TGCAGCGGGACCTGGAGGCAGGGATGGGATGAGCAGTTCTTC.

The chain has TRBV6-6 and TRBJ1-1; D unresolved. Germline-derived CDR1 and CDR2 are MNHNY and SVGAGI (reference sequence). The CDR3 totals 16 residues. Between the trimmed V and J ends, which lost 4 bases and 0 bases, there was a span of 15 bases. CDR3 in amino acids: CASSFAPQKMNTEAFF. The CDR3 bases are TGTGCCAGCAGTTTCGCGCCACAAAAGATGAACACTGAAGCTTTCTTT.

This clonotype was picked up many times. The rearrangement uses TRBV2 and TRBJ2-1; the D gene is possibly TRBD2 (7 bases). This CDR3 comprises 12 residues. Germline loops: CDR1 SNHLY, CDR2 FYNNEI. V dropped 6 bases and J dropped 8 bases, with 11 bases sitting between them. The CDR3 DNA reads as TGTGCCAGCAGGAGGGGGGGGGATGAGCAGTTCTTC. Protein sequence: CASRRGGDEQFF.

V and J are TRBV4-3 and TRBJ1-2, with 7 nucleotides matching TRBD1. Unmatched junction bases numbered 5, after V lost 4 bases and J lost 0 bases. Germline V gene lookup returns CDR1 LGHNA and CDR2 YSLEER. The CDR3 length is 15 residues. The CDR3: CASSRSGGTNYGYTF. The CDR3 nucleotides are TGCGCCAGCAGCCGATCAGGGGGAACTAACTATGGCTACACCTTC.

The sample holds a few counts of this clonotype. The rearrangement joins TRBV29-1 to TRBJ2-1; 10 bases are shared with TRBD1. Germline CDR1 reads SQVTM; CDR2 reads ANQGSEA. The CDR3 is 16 amino acids. Trimming removed 5 bases from V and 2 bases from J; junction bases left unmatched: 9. This CDR3 is CSVLPGQGFAYNEQFF. The CDR3 DNA reads TGCAGCGTTCTGCCGGGACAGGGGTTCGCCTACAATGAGCAGTTCTTC.

This clonotype was observed many times. This chain uses TRBV7-2 with TRBJ2-7; D remains unclear. V lost 1 base and J lost 1, with 8 bases in between. Germline V gene sequence: CDR1 SGHTA, CDR2 FQGNSA. This CDR3 has 14 amino acids. CDR3 DNA: TGTGCCAGCAGCTTAGGTCCTGGATCCTACGAGCAGTACTTC. Translating it yields CASSLGPGSYEQYF.

CDR3 sequence reads: CASSPQRGGVETQYF. For the CDR3, the DNA is TGCGCCAGCAGCCCTCAGAGGGGGGGCGTAGAGACCCAGTACTTC. The V gene is TRBV5-1, the J gene TRBJ2-5; a weak D match, TRBD2 (7 bases). Germline-derived CDR1 and CDR2 are SGHRS and YFSETQ. This CDR3 has 15 residues. The V gene lost 4 bases and the J gene lost 4 bases, with 17 bases spanning the gap.